What follows is one T cell receptor beta chain and its context. The antigen is unknown. The entry originates in a study of shared clonotypes between healthy human individuals. Notes on the study in general: Clonotypes which were not shared had lower generation probabilities than clonotypes that all four donors shared.

This CDR3 region has 17 residues. CDR1 is SGHAT and CDR2 is FQNNGV in the germline V gene. Unmatched junction bases numbered 11, after V lost 3 bases and J lost 2 bases. The method was immunoSEQ multiplex PCR; TCRdb's version includes in-frame clones alone and lacks a portion of them. The sample holds 650,000 to 800,000 clones; around 92% are singletons and the top ten take roughly 24%. Naive-designated CD8 cells lacked CD45RO, were positively enriched for CCR7, and omitted terminally differentiated effector memory CD45RA+ cells. The receptor comes from a man aged 25-45 years in good health. This chain links TRBV11-2 with TRBJ2-5, with 8 bases that match TRBD1. Sequenced material: naive CD8+ T cells sorted from blood. In DNA, the CDR3 is TGTGCCAGCAGCTTGGCGGGTCCGGGACAGGCTCAAGAGACCCAGTACTTC. It yields the protein CASSLAGPGQAQETQYF.